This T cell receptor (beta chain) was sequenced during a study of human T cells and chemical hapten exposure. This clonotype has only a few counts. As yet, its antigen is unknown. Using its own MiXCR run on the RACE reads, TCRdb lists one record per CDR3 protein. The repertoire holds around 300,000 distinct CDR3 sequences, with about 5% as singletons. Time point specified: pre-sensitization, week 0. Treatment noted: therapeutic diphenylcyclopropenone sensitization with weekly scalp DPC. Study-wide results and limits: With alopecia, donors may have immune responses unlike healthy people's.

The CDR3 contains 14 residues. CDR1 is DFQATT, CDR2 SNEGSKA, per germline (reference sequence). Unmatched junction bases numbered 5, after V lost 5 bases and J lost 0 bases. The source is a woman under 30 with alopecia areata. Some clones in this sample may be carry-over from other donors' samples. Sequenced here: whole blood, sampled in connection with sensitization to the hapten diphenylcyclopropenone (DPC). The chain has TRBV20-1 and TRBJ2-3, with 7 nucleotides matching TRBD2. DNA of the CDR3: TGCAGTGCTCCTAGGGAGGGGAGCACAGATACGCAGTATTTT. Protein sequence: CSAPREGSTDTQYF.